The rows below give T cell receptor beta chains drawn from one sample of a study of T cell clusters in autoimmune cytopenias. TCRdb re-called the multiplex PCR reads; every CDR3 protein appears as one record, without DNA. Here the sample table reports about 3,800 distinct CDR3 sequences. This sample was also put to use in a study of T cell repertoires in aging, cancer and after chemotherapy.

The material sequenced was peripheral blood. Every receptor here comes from a human donor in good health. Both conserved end residues are part of each CDR3. Fields, in order: J gene, clone size, V gene, CDR3 protein. The size field is filled for only some rows; it gives once, few, many or a size class.

TRBJ1-3	medium-sized	TRBV12-3/TRBV12-4	CASSLTTNTIYF
TRBJ2-7	medium-sized	TRBV6-6	CASRPTTSGGGYEQYF
TRBJ1-1	NA	TRBV18	CASSTGQISEAFF
TRBJ2-7	medium-sized	TRBV18	CASSSRQGLQQYF
TRBJ1-3	NA	TRBV12-3/TRBV12-4	CASSFGGVGNTIYF
TRBJ2-1	medium-sized	TRBV18	CASSPAGAGNEQFF
TRBJ1-3	NA	TRBV11-1	CASSLKNTIYF
TRBJ1-1	NA	TRBV6-1	CASKSPDTEAFF
TRBJ1-2	NA	TRBV7-2	CAGARGYWGGYTF
TRBJ2-3	medium-sized	TRBV6-5	CASSYAGREGDTQYF
TRBJ2-7	NA	TRBV29-1	CSVVGLAGATYEQYF
TRBJ2-3	medium-sized	TRBV7-9	CASSSGLGDTQYF
TRBJ2-5	medium-sized	TRBV6-1	CASSREMRETQYF
TRBJ2-5	medium-sized	TRBV30	CAWGVGGGVETQYF
TRBJ2-3	medium-sized	TRBV6-4	CATSPGRFTDTQYF
TRBJ2-5	NA	TRBV20-1	CSARVSGGLETQYF
TRBJ1-1	medium-sized	TRBV6-5	CASSYGNRGDTEAFF
TRBJ1-1	NA	TRBV7-9	CASSLAYGADGNTEAFF
TRBJ2-7	medium-sized	TRBV6-5	CASSYSRFGEQYF
TRBJ1-1	medium-sized	TRBV12-3/TRBV12-4	CASSGIYGGRTEAFF
TRBJ1-1	medium-sized	TRBV6-6	CASKERENTEAFF
TRBJ1-2	medium-sized	TRBV5-4	CASRPEAIYGYTF
TRBJ2-5	NA	TRBV9	CASSLASGGAGQETQYF
TRBJ2-1	medium-sized	TRBV12-3/TRBV12-4	CASTNSGNYNEQFF
TRBJ1-1	NA	TRBV20-1	CSARLVTEAFF
TRBJ2-1	NA	TRBV6-4	CAIQMGLAGEQFF
TRBJ2-3	medium-sized	TRBV10-3	CAIRRQGATDTQYF
TRBJ2-2	NA	TRBV20-1	CSATGRDRAGTGELFF
TRBJ1-1	medium-sized	TRBV6-5	CASSPPPGQKNTEAFF
TRBJ2-4	medium-sized	TRBV6-2/TRBV6-3	CASSPEVSGAGWGIQYF
TRBJ1-1	NA	TRBV6-1	CASRVGTANTEAFF
TRBJ1-3	medium-sized	TRBV6-5	CASSPVLGGGNTIYF
TRBJ1-6	NA	TRBV10-2	CASSETGGEGSNSPLHF
TRBJ2-2	medium-sized	TRBV13	CASSQRQGSTGELFF
TRBJ1-1	medium-sized	TRBV19	CASKADLNTEAFF
TRBJ1-4	medium-sized	TRBV19	CASSLQGEVEKLFF
TRBJ1-6	medium-sized	TRBV5-4	CASSLGQYNSPLHF
TRBJ2-7	medium-sized	TRBV6-1	CASSEGTGGFYEQYF
TRBJ2-7	medium-sized	TRBV6-5	CASSEAPRSSYEQYF
TRBJ2-3	medium-sized	TRBV29-1	CSVEDMRGGADTQYF
TRBJ2-3	medium-sized	TRBV19	CASSISTGGQADTQYF
TRBJ2-7	medium-sized	TRBV15	CATSRDAGLNSYEQYF
TRBJ2-1	medium-sized	TRBV19	CASSIPGTAGEQFF
TRBJ2-1	NA	TRBV7-2	CASSSGVYNEQFF
TRBJ2-5	large	TRBV29-1	CSVRRTAETQYF
TRBJ2-5	NA	TRBV4-1	CASSRSRGLGETQYF
TRBJ1-2	medium-sized	TRBV19	CASTPQGSYGYTF
TRBJ2-3	NA	TRBV25-1	CASTKLGGDFNPDTQYF
TRBJ1-1	NA	TRBV19	CASSTPGQALVRAFF
TRBJ1-1	NA	TRBV5-1	CASSGDRGGGDTEAFF
TRBJ2-2	NA	TRBV5-1	CASSPDSGTANTGELFF
TRBJ1-2	medium-sized	TRBV6-5	CASRPILKGRNYGYTF
TRBJ2-2	NA	TRBV5-1	CASSSRDSSGGELFF